These 3 T cell receptor beta chains were all obtained from the same sample, sequenced in a study of neurological immune-mediated disorders. Using its own MiXCR run on the 5' RACE reads, TCRdb lists one record per CDR3 protein. The sample consists of about 27,000 distinct CDR3 sequences, 3.3% of them appearing once. The sample consisted of PBMCs. These receptors all stem from a woman in her 30s with multiple sclerosis.

At least ten counts were recorded for this clonotype. J is TRBJ2-7 and V is TRBV6-2 or TRBV6-3; D perhaps matches TRBD2 (6 bases). The CDR3 totals 15 residues. Germline V lookup: CDR1 MNHEY, CDR2 SVGEGT. With 6 bases removed from V and 5 bases from J, the gap between germline ends came to 20 bases. Here the CDR3 DNA reads TGTGCCAGCAGGCTCCGAGGGGAGGCAAACCACGAGCAGTACTTC. Amino acid sequence: CASRLRGEANHEQYF.

In its sample, this clonotype was seen many times. A clone one base away is much larger, so this may be a read error. The rearrangement links TRBV7-2 to TRBJ1-3; 7 nucleotides line up with TRBD1. Germline V lookup: CDR1 SGHTA, CDR2 FQGNSA. This CDR3 comprises 15 residues. CDR3: CASSPQGQLGKTIYF. The DNA of the CDR3 is TGTGCCAGCAGCCCCCAGGGACAGTTGGGAAAAACCATATATTTT.

There are many counts of this clonotype. The J gene is TRBJ2-1, the V gene TRBV10-3; perhaps D is TRBD1 or TRBD2 (5 bases each). Trimming removed 3 bases at V and 7 bases at J, with 16 bases between. Germline V gene lookup returns CDR1 ENHRY and CDR2 SYGVKD. The length of the CDR3 is 15 residues. CDR3 sequence (DNA): TGTGCCATCAGTGAAGTGGCAGGGACGGGGAATGAGCAGTTCTTC. Translation: CAISEVAGTGNEQFF.